The next 18 T cell receptor beta chains were all read from a single sample in a study of CD8+ T cells in alopecia areata. The treatment here: oral pan-JAK inhibitor, 5-10 mg twice daily. Following RNA extraction, reverse transcription yielded cDNA that acted as the sequencing template. Assay used: immunoSEQ multiplex PCR; TCRdb lists only in-frame clones, some missing. The sample yields about 190,000 clones, 50% to 60% seen once. This specimen was CD4+ T cells sorted from blood, taken at week 4, from a patient treated with tofacitinib. The source of these receptors is a human donor with alopecia areata.

The gene calls are TRBV28 and TRBJ2-2, with D tentatively TRBD1 (7 bases). CDR1 and CDR2 from the germline V gene are MDHEN and SYDVKM. The CDR3 runs 17 residues. Trimming left V 5 bases short and J 4 bases short, with 20 bases between. CDR3 nucleotides: TGTGCCAGCAGTCCACTCAGTGGAGGGGGCACCACCGGGGAGCTGTTTTTT. Translating it yields CASSPLSGGGTTGELFF. Full variable domain (rest looked up from reference TRBV28 and TRBJ2-2): DVKVTQSSRYLVKRTGEKVFLECVQDMDHENMFWYRQDPGLGLRLIYFSYDVKMKEKGDIPEGYSVSREKKERFSLILESASTNQTSMYLCASSPLSGGGTTGELFFGEGSRLTVL.

The chain joins TRBV15 to TRBJ1-5; D perhaps matches TRBD1 (5 bases). CDR1 and CDR2 (germline): LNHNV, YYDKDF (reference sequence). CDR3 length: 15 residues. Trimming took 0 bases from V and 5 from J, leaving 11 bases between them. Here the CDR3 DNA reads TGTGCCACCAGCAGAGATATCAGGGCGGATCAGCCCCAGCATTTT. Translation gives CATSRDIRADQPQHF.

V gene TRBV29-1 combines with J gene TRBJ2-3; D is unresolved. Trimming took off 8 bases at V and 0 bases at J, with 6 bases between the two ends. This CDR3 is 11 amino acids long. Germline CDR1 and CDR2: SQVTM and ANQGSEA. The CDR3 reads CSSSSTDTQYF. Written as DNA, the CDR3 is TGCAGCTCCTCTAGCACAGATACGCAGTATTTT.

The genes are TRBV30 and TRBJ1-1; D gene ambiguous. The CDR3 spans 13 residues. V dropped 2 bases and J dropped 0 bases, with 7 bases sitting between them. Germline V gives CDR1 GTSNPN, CDR2 SVGIG (reference sequence). CDR3 sequence (DNA): TGTGCCTGGAGTCCCCAGGTGAACACTGAAGCTTTCTTT. Its translation is CAWSPQVNTEAFF.

The rearrangement joins TRBV4-3 to TRBJ2-2; D call uncertain. The V gene lost 2 bases and the J gene lost 2 bases, with 9 bases spanning the gap. Germline CDR1 is LGHNA and CDR2 is YSLEER. The CDR3 covers 15 residues. The CDR3: CASSQQNRNTGELFF. The CDR3 region has the DNA TGCGCCAGCAGCCAACAAAACAGAAACACCGGGGAGCTGTTTTTT.

This chain uses TRBV7-9 with TRBJ2-7, with TRBD1 as a possible D gene (6 bases). V lost 10 bases and J lost 6, with 13 bases in between. Germline CDR1 is SEHNR and CDR2 is FQNEAQ (reference sequence). This CDR3 contains 11 residues. The DNA of the CDR3 is TGTGCCATTCAGCAGGGGCCCGAGCAGTACTTC. It translates to CAIQQGPEQYF.

In DNA form, the CDR3 reads TGTGCCAGCAGCGCCGCGGGACCCTCCTACAATGAGCAGTTCTTC. As protein: CASSAAGPSYNEQFF. V gene TRBV9 combines with J gene TRBJ2-1; TRBD2 is a possible D gene (6 bases). Trimming removed 3 bases at V and 0 bases at J, with 10 bases between. Germline CDR1 and CDR2: SGDLS and YYNGEE. The CDR3 totals 15 residues.

This chain uses TRBV30 with TRBJ1-5; no firm D call. The V gene lost 0 bases and the J gene lost 2 bases, with 8 bases spanning the gap. The CDR3 contains 14 residues. Germline CDR1 is GTSNPN and CDR2 is SVGIG (reference sequence). Written as DNA, the CDR3 is TGTGCCTGGAGTGTAGGGCAGCGCAATCAGCCCCAGCATTTT. Its translation: CAWSVGQRNQPQHF.

The DNA for the CDR3 is TGCAGCAGCCGCGTGGGGGAGACCCAGTACTTC. The encoded protein is CSSRVGETQYF. This chain joins TRBV29-1 and TRBJ2-5; D remains unclear. Germline values: CDR1 SQVTM, CDR2 ANQGSEA. The CDR3 is 11 amino acids. V shed 8 bases and J shed 5 bases, with 12 bases lying between them.

The rearrangement joins TRBV25-1 to TRBJ2-1; TRBD1 agrees at 11 bases. The CDR3 has 16 amino acids. Trimming removed 4 bases from V and 8 bases from J; junction bases left unmatched: 10. Germline V gene lookup returns CDR1 MGHDK and CDR2 SYGVNS. The CDR3 here is CASSGTGGVNFDEQFF. Here the CDR3 DNA reads TGTGCCAGCAGTGGGACAGGGGGCGTGAATTTCGATGAGCAGTTCTTC.

This clone was observed a few times. V gene TRBV6-6 combines with J gene TRBJ1-5; no clear D. Trimming stripped 4 bases from V and 6 bases from J, with 10 bases between. Germline CDR1 MNHNY, CDR2 SVGAGI (reference sequence). The CDR3 is made up of 13 amino acids. The chain's CDR3 is CASSWVVTQPQHF. The CDR3, as DNA: TGTGCCAGCAGTTGGGTAGTGACTCAGCCCCAGCATTTT.

This chain links TRBV9 with TRBJ2-1, with D possibly matching TRBD2 (6 bases). The V gene lost 1 base and the J gene lost 0 bases, with 14 bases spanning the gap. This CDR3 has 17 residues. Germline assignment: CDR1 SGDLS and CDR2 YYNGEE. The CDR3 DNA reads as TGTGCCAGCAGCGTAAGTCCGGGACTCGGCTCCTACAATGAGCAGTTCTTC. Translation: CASSVSPGLGSYNEQFF.

This sequence joins TRBV21-1 and TRBJ2-7; the table's D call of TRBD2 was not tested on the DNA. TRBV21-1 is a pseudogene. This CDR3 comprises 12 residues. The CDR3 region is CASKERRWEQYF. CDR3 nucleotides: TGTGCCAGCAAGGAGCGGAGGTGGGAGCAGTACTTC.

V is TRBV29-1 and J is TRBJ1-3, with D possibly TRBD1 on 5 matching bases. Germline loops: CDR1 SQVTM, CDR2 ANQGSEA. The CDR3 runs 16 residues. V lost 3 bases and J lost 1, with 16 bases in between. The CDR3 is CSVEVPGLISGNTIYF. CDR3 nucleotides: TGCAGCGTTGAGGTTCCAGGGCTTATTTCTGGAAACACCATATATTTT.

In its sample, this clone was seen a few times. The same CDR3 also results from other DNA sequences found in this sample. This sequence joins TRBV30 and TRBJ1-3; D not resolved. Germline V gene lookup returns CDR1 GTSNPN and CDR2 SVGIG (reference sequence). The CDR3 is 11 amino acids. V lost 2 bases, J lost 4 bases, and 3 bases lay in between. In nucleotides, the CDR3 is TGTGCCTGGAGTCCCGGAAACACCATATATTTT. Its translation: CAWSPGNTIYF.

The chain combines TRBV30 with TRBJ1-1; D remains unclear. The V and J ends lost 4 bases and 0 bases respectively, with 9 bases between them. The CDR3 covers 13 residues. Germline values: CDR1 GTSNPN, CDR2 SVGIG (reference sequence). The DNA of the CDR3 is TGTGCCTGGAATAGGGCGCTGAACACTGAAGCTTTCTTT. This sequence encodes CAWNRALNTEAFF.

The chain uses TRBV15 and TRBJ2-5, with 9 bases aligning to TRBD2. Losses at the gene ends were 5 bases for V and 0 bases for J; bases not matched to a gene: 7. The CDR3 loop spans 16 amino acids. Germline loops: CDR1 LNHNV, CDR2 YYDKDF (reference sequence). The CDR3 DNA reads as TGTGCCACCAGCGTGCTGGGCGGGAGGGACCAAGAGACCCAGTACTTC. The encoded protein is CATSVLGGRDQETQYF.

The CDR3 sequence is CASSESRRPQHF. The CDR3 nucleotides are TGTGCCAGCAGTGAATCGCGAAGGCCCCAGCATTTT. The chain recombines TRBV2 with TRBJ1-5; no reliable D call. This CDR3 has 12 residues. Germline CDR1 is SNHLY and CDR2 is FYNNEI. V lost 2 bases and J 9 bases, leaving 8 bases between the germline ends.